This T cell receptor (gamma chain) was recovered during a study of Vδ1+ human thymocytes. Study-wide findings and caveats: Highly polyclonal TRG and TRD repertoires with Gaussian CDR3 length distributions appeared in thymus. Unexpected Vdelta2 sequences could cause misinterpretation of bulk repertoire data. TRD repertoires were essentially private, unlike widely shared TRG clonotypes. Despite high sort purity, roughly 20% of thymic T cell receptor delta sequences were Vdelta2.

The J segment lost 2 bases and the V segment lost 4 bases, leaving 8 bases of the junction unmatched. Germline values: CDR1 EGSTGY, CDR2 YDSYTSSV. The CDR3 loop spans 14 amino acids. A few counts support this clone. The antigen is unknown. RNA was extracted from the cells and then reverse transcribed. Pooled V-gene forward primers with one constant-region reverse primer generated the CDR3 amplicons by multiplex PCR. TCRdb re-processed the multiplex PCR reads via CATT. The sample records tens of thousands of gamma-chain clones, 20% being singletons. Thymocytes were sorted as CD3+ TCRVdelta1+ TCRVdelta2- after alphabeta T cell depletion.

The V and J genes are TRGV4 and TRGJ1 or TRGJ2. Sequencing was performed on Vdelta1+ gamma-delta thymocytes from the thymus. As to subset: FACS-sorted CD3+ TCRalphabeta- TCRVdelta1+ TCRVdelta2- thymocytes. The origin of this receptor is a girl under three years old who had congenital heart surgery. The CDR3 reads CATWDGYYYYKKLF. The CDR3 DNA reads TGTGCCACCTGGGACGGATACTATTATTATAAGAAACTCTTT.